This entry features one T cell receptor beta chain sequence. The CDR3 extends over 17 amino acids. The germline V gene encodes CDR1 MDHEN and CDR2 SYDVKM. 60 Vbeta and 13 Jbeta primers were used in PCR. Profiling relied on immunoSEQ multiplex PCR, and the TCRdb table lists in-frame clones only, not all of them. The sample's table shows over 70,000 clones. The record originates from a study of cytomegalovirus exposure and HLA in healthy donors. Sequenced sample: PBMCs. The receptor's source is a woman aged 40 to 50 in good health and CMV-seropositive. The chain carries TRBV28 and TRBJ2-1, with 8 bases identical to TRBD2. CDR3 sequence (DNA): TGTGCGGTCAGCGTGACGGTGACTAGCGATTCCTACAATGAGCAGTTCTTC. Translating gives CAVSVTVTSDSYNEQFF.